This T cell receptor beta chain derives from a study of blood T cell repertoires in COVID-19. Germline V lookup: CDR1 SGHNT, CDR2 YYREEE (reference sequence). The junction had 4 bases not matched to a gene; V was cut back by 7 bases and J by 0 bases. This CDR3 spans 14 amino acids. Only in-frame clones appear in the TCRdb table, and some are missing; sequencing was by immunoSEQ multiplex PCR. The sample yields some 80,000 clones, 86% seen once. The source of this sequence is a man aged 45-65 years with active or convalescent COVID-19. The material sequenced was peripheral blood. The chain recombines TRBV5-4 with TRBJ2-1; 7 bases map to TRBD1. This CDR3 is CASRSGGSYNEQFF. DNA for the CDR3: TGTGCCAGCCGATCAGGGGGCTCCTACAATGAGCAGTTCTTC. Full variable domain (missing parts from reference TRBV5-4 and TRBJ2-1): ETGVTQSPTHLIKTRGQQVTLRCSSQSGHNTVSWYQQALGQGPQFIFQYYREEENGRGNFPPRFSGLQFPNYSSELNVNALELDDSALYLCASRSGGSYNEQFFGPGTRLTVL.